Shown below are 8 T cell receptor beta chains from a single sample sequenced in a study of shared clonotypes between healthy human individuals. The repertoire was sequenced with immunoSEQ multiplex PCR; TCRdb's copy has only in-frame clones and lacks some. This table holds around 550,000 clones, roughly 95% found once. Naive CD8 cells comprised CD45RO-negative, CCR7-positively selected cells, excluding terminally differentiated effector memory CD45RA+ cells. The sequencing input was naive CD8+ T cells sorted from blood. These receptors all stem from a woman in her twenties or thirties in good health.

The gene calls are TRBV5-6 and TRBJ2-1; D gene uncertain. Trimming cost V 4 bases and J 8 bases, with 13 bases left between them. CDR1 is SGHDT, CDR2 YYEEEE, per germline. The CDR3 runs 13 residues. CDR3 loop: CASSHITGDEQFF. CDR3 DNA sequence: TGTGCCAGCAGCCACATAACGGGCGATGAGCAGTTCTTC.

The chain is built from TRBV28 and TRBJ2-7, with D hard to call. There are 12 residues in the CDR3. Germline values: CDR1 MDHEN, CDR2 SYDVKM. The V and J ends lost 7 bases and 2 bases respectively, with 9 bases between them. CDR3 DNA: TGTGCCAGCAACCTTGGTACCTACGAGCAGTACTTC. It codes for CASNLGTYEQYF.

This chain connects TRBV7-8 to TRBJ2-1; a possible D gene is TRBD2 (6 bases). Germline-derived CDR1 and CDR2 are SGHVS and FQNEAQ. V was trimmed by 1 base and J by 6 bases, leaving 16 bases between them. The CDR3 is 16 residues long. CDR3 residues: CASSLGVEGGANEQFF. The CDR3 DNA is TGTGCCAGCAGCTTAGGTGTTGAGGGAGGTGCCAATGAGCAGTTCTTC.

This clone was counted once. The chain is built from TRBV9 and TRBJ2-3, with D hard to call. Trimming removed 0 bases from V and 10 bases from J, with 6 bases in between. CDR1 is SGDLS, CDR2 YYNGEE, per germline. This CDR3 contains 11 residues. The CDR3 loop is CASSVEGPQYF. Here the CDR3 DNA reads TGTGCCAGCAGCGTAGAGGGTCCGCAGTATTTT.

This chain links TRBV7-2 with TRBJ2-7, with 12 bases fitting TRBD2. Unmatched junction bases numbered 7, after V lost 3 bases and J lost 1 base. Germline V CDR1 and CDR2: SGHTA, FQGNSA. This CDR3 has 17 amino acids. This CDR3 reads CASSLGLAGLLSYEQYF. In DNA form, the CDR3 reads TGTGCCAGCAGCTTGGGACTAGCGGGTCTCCTTTCCTACGAGCAGTACTTC. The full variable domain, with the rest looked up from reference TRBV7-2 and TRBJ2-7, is GAGVSQSPSNKVTEKGKDVELRCDPISGHTALYWYRQSLGQGLEFLIYFQGNSAPDKSGLPSDRFSAERTGGSVSTLTIQRTQQEDSAVYLCASSLGLAGLLSYEQYFGPGTRLTVT.

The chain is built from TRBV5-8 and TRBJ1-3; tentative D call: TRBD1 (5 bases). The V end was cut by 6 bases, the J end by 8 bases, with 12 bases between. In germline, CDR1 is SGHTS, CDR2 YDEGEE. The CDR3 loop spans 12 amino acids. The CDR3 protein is CASNGEGDTIYF. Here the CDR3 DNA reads TGTGCCAGCAACGGCGAAGGGGACACCATATATTTT. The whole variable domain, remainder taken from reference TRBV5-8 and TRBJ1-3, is EAGVTQSPTHLIKTRGQQATLRCSPISGHTSVYWYQQALGLGLQFLLWYDEGEERNRGNFPPRFSGRQFPNYSSELNVNALELEDSALYLCASNGEGDTIYFGEGSWLTVV.

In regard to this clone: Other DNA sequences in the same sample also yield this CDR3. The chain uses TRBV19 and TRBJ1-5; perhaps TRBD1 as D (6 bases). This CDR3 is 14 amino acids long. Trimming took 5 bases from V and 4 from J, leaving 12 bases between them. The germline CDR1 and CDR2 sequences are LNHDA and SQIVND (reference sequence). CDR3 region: CASSLRDTNQPQHF. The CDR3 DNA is TGTGCCAGTAGTCTCCGGGACACAAATCAGCCCCAGCATTTT. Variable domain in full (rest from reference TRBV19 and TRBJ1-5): DGGITQSPKYLFRKEGQNVTLSCEQNLNHDAMYWYRQDPGQGLRLIYYSQIVNDFQKGDIAEGYSVSREKKESFPLTVTSAQKNPTAFYLCASSLRDTNQPQHFGDGTRLSIL.

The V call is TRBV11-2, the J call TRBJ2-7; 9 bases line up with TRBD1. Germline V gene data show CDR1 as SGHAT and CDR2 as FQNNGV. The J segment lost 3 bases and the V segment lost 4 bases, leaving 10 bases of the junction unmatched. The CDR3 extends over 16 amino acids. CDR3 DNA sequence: TGTGCCAGCAGCTCAGGACGGACAGGGGACTTCTACGAGCAGTACTTC. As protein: CASSSGRTGDFYEQYF.